What follows describes a single T cell receptor beta chain. There is no known antigen for this receptor. Qualities for individual bases were not recorded, and no much larger clone is one base off. Samples from volunteer blood donors who had recovered from COVID-19 were contributed by a second Seattle source. Collaborating institutions collected whole blood in K2EDTA tubes following their own protocols. For TCRbeta analysis, collaborators shipped samples as frozen whole blood, isolated PBMCs, or DNA extracted from either of those sample types. CDR1 and CDR2, per the germline V gene (reference sequence), are MNHEY and SMNVEV. From the cysteine up to the phenylalanine, the CDR3 has a length of 19 residues. Just the 57-base CDR3 DNA is kept, in frame starting at base 1. Germline trimming amounts to 2 bases on V and 3 bases on J, with 15 as the count of junction bases outside the gene matches. The data are from a study of blood T cell repertoires in COVID-19 (dated by TCRdb to the early 2020s). About the investigation overall: Collaborator samples came from the United States, Italy and Spain and covered acute and convalescent phases of COVID-19. The material from the prospective study consisted of cDNA or gDNA derived from T cells, B-cell-depleted T cells, or PBMCs. Subjects who had been exposed to COVID-19, were actively infected with it, or had recovered from it provided the deeply sampled blood TCRbeta repertoires that made up the dataset. The repertoires were made available in a free public database intended to serve as a resource for research on the immune response to SARS-CoV-2. Samples came from the ongoing ImmuneRACE study (first 160 participants) plus 1,254 subjects from 6 global collaborators. The sample metadata nearly always contained a de-identified subject ID, COVID-19 status, age in years and sex. Where available, HLA class I and class II types were taken from metadata supplied by the sample provider and were not determined by assay-based typing. On the study overall, not on this receptor specifically: How much clinical and demographic metadata was included differed by source and by participant, and the metadata was provided uncurated.

The immunoSEQ Assay, a bias-controlled multiplex PCR, was used to amplify TCRbeta CDR3 regions from genomic DNA. The authors processed their data as follows. The number of nucleated cells in each sample was estimated from the amplification of reference gene primers within the assay. Sequence reads were collapsed and filtered to measure the absolute abundance of every unique TCRbeta CDR3 rearrangement. For each sample, productive Simpson clonality was calculated as the square root of Simpson's diversity index over productive rearrangements. TCRdb retrieved this table from immuneACCESS and kept in-frame rearrangements only. Not all clones are present; in checked studies, unresolved V genes account for under half, and no reason is known for the remainder. The D gene and trimming were derived from the DNA, and the V and J assignments and clone size from that table. Within this sample are just under 95,000 clones, with around 81% of them counted one time only. The ten largest clonotypes hold about 8.7% of the sample.

The chain is assembled from TRBV27 and TRBJ1-1, with 10 bases in between that match TRBD1. This clonotype was sampled from a man aged 50-60 years who had recovered from COVID-19. Specimen: peripheral blood. The CDR3 loop reads CASSLRVTGGSMRDTEAFF. The nucleotide sequence reads TGTGCCAGCAGTTTACGCGTGACAGGGGGCAGTATGAGAGACACTGAAGCTTTCTTT.